A selection of T cell receptor beta chains follows, all from one sample in a study of cytomegalovirus exposure and HLA in healthy donors. Some clones are missing from TCRdb's copy, which holds only in-frame ones; the method was immunoSEQ multiplex PCR. The table has 150,000 to 200,000 clones, about 65% seen once. The sequencing sample was made of PBMCs. All receptors derive from a man in his forties in good health and CMV-seropositive. CDR3s leave out the opening cysteine and the closing phenylalanine or tryptophan. Expanded clones get a size class; other rows say once, few or many, or leave the size out.

clone_size: few
cdr3_length: 13
v_call: TRBV30
j_call: TRBJ1-4
cdr3_aa: AWSVPLPGSEKLF

clone_size: .
cdr3_length: 11
v_call: TRBV21-1
j_call: TRBJ1-2
cdr3_aa: ASSIPANYGYT

clone_size: .
cdr3_length: 14
v_call: TRBV28
j_call: TRBJ1-5
cdr3_aa: ASSPTLRGLDQPQH

clone_size: .
cdr3_length: 8
v_call: TRBV7-9
j_call: TRBJ1-1
cdr3_aa: SSSGEEAF

clone_size: .
cdr3_length: 12
v_call: TRBV19
j_call: TRBJ1-2
cdr3_aa: ASSRGTGAYGYT

clone_size: once
cdr3_length: 12
v_call: TRBV5-1
j_call: TRBJ2-5
cdr3_aa: ASSSPAGGETQY

clone_size: .
cdr3_length: 12
v_call: TRBV5-8
j_call: TRBJ2-3
cdr3_aa: ASSGRGATDTQY

clone_size: .
cdr3_length: 14
v_call: TRBV10-3
j_call: TRBJ2-7
cdr3_aa: AISPGQGTAYYEQY

clone_size: .
cdr3_length: 12
v_call: TRBV7-2
j_call: TRBJ1-1
cdr3_aa: ASSPAQFHTEAF

clone_size: .
cdr3_length: 10
v_call: TRBV7-2
j_call: TRBJ2-7
cdr3_aa: ASSRTGPEQY

clone_size: .
cdr3_length: 14
v_call: TRBV9
j_call: TRBJ2-6
cdr3_aa: ASSPNTGAGANVLT

clone_size: .
cdr3_length: 12
v_call: TRBV5-5
j_call: TRBJ1-5
cdr3_aa: ASSLEQGNQPQH

clone_size: .
cdr3_length: 11
v_call: TRBV7-3
j_call: TRBJ2-7
cdr3_aa: ASSLTPAYEQY

clone_size: .
cdr3_length: 12
v_call: TRBV5-1
j_call: TRBJ2-5
cdr3_aa: ASSPGTEGGTQY

clone_size: .
cdr3_length: 12
v_call: TRBV10-3
j_call: TRBJ2-7
cdr3_aa: AISTRDRAYEQY

clone_size: .
cdr3_length: 13
v_call: TRBV9
j_call: TRBJ1-4
cdr3_aa: ASSPRAGQNEKLF

clone_size: .
cdr3_length: 13
v_call: TRBV5-4
j_call: TRBJ1-1
cdr3_aa: ASSSRQGANTEAF

clone_size: .
cdr3_length: 11
v_call: TRBV4-3
j_call: TRBJ2-7
cdr3_aa: ASSQDLETSRD

clone_size: .
cdr3_length: 14
v_call: TRBV9
j_call: TRBJ2-2
cdr3_aa: ASSVAVKSNTGELF

clone_size: .
cdr3_length: 12
v_call: TRBV7-2
j_call: TRBJ2-4
cdr3_aa: ASSFDSTKNIQY

clone_size: .
cdr3_length: 13
v_call: TRBV19
j_call: TRBJ2-1
cdr3_aa: ASTPDRPGYNEQF

clone_size: .
cdr3_length: 13
v_call: TRBV9
j_call: TRBJ1-2
cdr3_aa: ASSVGKGGPYGYT

clone_size: .
cdr3_length: 15
v_call: TRBV10-3
j_call: TRBJ2-5
cdr3_aa: AISDVLAGENQETQY

clone_size: once
cdr3_length: 14
v_call: TRBV6-9
j_call: TRBJ2-5
cdr3_aa: ASSRSTGGSEETQY

clone_size: .
cdr3_length: 13
v_call: TRBV7-3
j_call: TRBJ2-2
cdr3_aa: ASSPGSGGIGELF

clone_size: once
cdr3_length: 13
v_call: TRBV4-3
j_call: TRBJ2-7
cdr3_aa: ASSQDVGADYEQY

clone_size: .
cdr3_length: 15
v_call: TRBV4-1
j_call: TRBJ2-3
cdr3_aa: ASSQAGGQAVTDTQY

clone_size: .
cdr3_length: 11
v_call: TRBV29-1
j_call: .
cdr3_aa: SVAQGSSYEQY

clone_size: once
cdr3_length: 13
v_call: TRBV29-1
j_call: TRBJ1-4
cdr3_aa: SVQRAAGTNEKLF

clone_size: few
cdr3_length: 14
v_call: TRBV7-9
j_call: TRBJ2-3
cdr3_aa: ASSSHQAASTDTQY

clone_size: .
cdr3_length: 11
v_call: TRBV7-2
j_call: TRBJ2-5
cdr3_aa: ASSSGGRETQY

clone_size: once
cdr3_length: 12
v_call: TRBV6-6
j_call: TRBJ1-3
cdr3_aa: ASLGRTSGNTIY

clone_size: .
cdr3_length: 12
v_call: TRBV5-6
j_call: TRBJ2-7
cdr3_aa: ASSLGTGGGEQY

clone_size: .
cdr3_length: 13
v_call: TRBV6-5
j_call: TRBJ1-3
cdr3_aa: ASSYDTESGNTIY

clone_size: .
cdr3_length: 13
v_call: TRBV18
j_call: TRBJ2-7
cdr3_aa: ASSQTGTLSYEQY

clone_size: .
cdr3_length: 8
v_call: TRBV20-1
j_call: TRBJ1-5
cdr3_aa: SAGEEPQH

clone_size: .
cdr3_length: 11
v_call: TRBV6-5
j_call: TRBJ1-5
cdr3_aa: ASSYAGNQPQH

clone_size: .
cdr3_length: 11
v_call: TRBV19
j_call: TRBJ1-1
cdr3_aa: AATSARNTEAF

clone_size: .
cdr3_length: 15
v_call: TRBV7-3
j_call: TRBJ2-1
cdr3_aa: ASSLGRGGSSYNEQF

clone_size: .
cdr3_length: 13
v_call: TRBV6-5
j_call: TRBJ1-1
cdr3_aa: ASSYFQTGNTEAF

clone_size: .
cdr3_length: 13
v_call: TRBV5-4
j_call: TRBJ2-2
cdr3_aa: ASSLEQGGTGELF

clone_size: few
cdr3_length: 13
v_call: TRBV7-9
j_call: TRBJ2-3
cdr3_aa: ASSLRGGQTDTQY

clone_size: .
cdr3_length: 13
v_call: TRBV4-3
j_call: TRBJ2-3
cdr3_aa: ASSQEDRGADTQY

clone_size: .
cdr3_length: 11
v_call: TRBV5-4
j_call: TRBJ1-2
cdr3_aa: ASGTGEGYGYT